A single sample is the source of the 9 T cell receptor beta chains below, sequenced in a study of T cell responses to AZD1222 COVID-19 vaccine. Clones were sequenced by immunoSEQ multiplex PCR, and TCRdb holds only the in-frame ones, with some missing. The sample lists approximately 71,000 clones, about 80% seen once, with 12% in the top ten. The sample in question was peripheral blood, obtained on day 0 of AZD1222 vaccination. Receptors were obtained from an adult in good health.

The chain recombines TRBV3-1 (or the pseudogene TRBV3-2) with TRBJ1-5, with a tentative D call TRBD1 (5 bases). Trimming stripped 4 bases from V and 6 bases from J, with 10 bases between. CDR1 and CDR2 (germline): LGHDT, YNNKEL (reference sequence). The CDR3 is made up of 13 amino acids. CDR3 in amino acids: CASSPGSFQPQHF. The CDR3 DNA sequence: TGTGCCAGCAGCCCAGGGTCGTTTCAGCCCCAGCATTTT.

CDR3 nucleotide sequence: TGTGCCAGCAGTGAACGGGGACCGGGACAGAGTTTGTCTAACTATGGCTACACCTTC. Protein product: CASSERGPGQSLSNYGYTF. The chain is built from TRBV6-1 and TRBJ1-2; 7 bases agree with TRBD1. The CDR3 runs to 19 residues. The ends lost 2 bases at V and 0 bases at J; junction bases unmatched: 15. Germline-derived CDR1 and CDR2 are MNHNS and SASEGT.

This chain links TRBV19 with TRBJ1-5; 8 nucleotides line up with TRBD1. Looked up from germline, CDR1 is LNHDA and CDR2 is SQIVND (reference sequence). Trimming removed 5 bases from V and 1 base from J; junction bases left unmatched: 10. The CDR3 has 17 amino acids. The CDR3 reads CASSFSRTGQSNQPQHF. CDR3 nucleotide sequence: TGTGCCAGTAGTTTCTCGAGGACAGGGCAAAGCAATCAGCCCCAGCATTTT.

The chain recombines TRBV19 with TRBJ1-5; perhaps TRBD1 as D (5 bases). CDR3 size: 13 residues. V was clipped by 7 bases and J by 6 bases, with 13 bases between them. The germline gives CDR1 LNHDA, CDR2 SQIVND (reference sequence). The CDR3 DNA sequence: TGTGCCAGTACCCCCGGGGGGATTCAGCCCCAGCATTTT. It encodes CASTPGGIQPQHF.

The gene calls are TRBV7-9 and TRBJ1-4; no clear D. CDR1 and CDR2 (germline): SEHNR, FQNEAQ (reference sequence). The V gene lost 5 bases and the J gene lost 5 bases, with 12 bases spanning the gap. The CDR3 length is 14 residues. CDR3 in DNA: TGTGCCAGCAGCCCCCCCAGTGAGAATGAAAAACTGTTTTTT. Translated, it gives CASSPPSENEKLFF.

This clone was seen a handful of times. V and J are TRBV9 and TRBJ2-1; a possible D gene is TRBD1 (5 bases). Germline loops: CDR1 SGDLS, CDR2 YYNGEE. The CDR3 contains 14 residues. Trimming shortened V by 3 bases and J by 3 bases, and 10 bases separated the two germline ends. In DNA form, the CDR3 reads TGTGCCAGCAGCGCCCAGGGTAACTACAATGAGCAGTTCTTC. As protein: CASSAQGNYNEQFF.

The rearrangement links TRBV9 to TRBJ2-5; 7 nucleotides align to TRBD2. CDR1 and CDR2 from the germline V gene are SGDLS and YYNGEE. With V trimmed by 3 bases and J by 4 bases, 9 bases remained unmatched. The CDR3 consists of 15 residues. CDR3 nucleotide sequence: TGTGCCAGCAGCGAGGAACTAGCGAATCGAGAGACCCAGTACTTC. Protein: CASSEELANRETQYF.

This sequence joins TRBV19 and TRBJ1-2; tentative D call: TRBD1 (6 bases). Trimming left V 6 bases short and J 8 bases short, with 19 bases between. Germline CDR1 is LNHDA and CDR2 is SQIVND (reference sequence). This CDR3 has 14 amino acids. The CDR3 loop is CASRNPQGFGGYTF. Written as DNA, the CDR3 is TGTGCCAGTAGGAATCCACAGGGCTTTGGGGGCTACACCTTC.

The count of this clone is one. A read error may produce the germline difference seen at one junction end. CDR3 nucleotide sequence: TGTGCCAGCAGTTCCTACCGACCTGGACTAGCCGGGAAAAACCTTCAGTACTTC. Protein: CASSSYRPGLAGKNLQYF. The genes are TRBV6-2 or TRBV6-3 and TRBJ2-4, with 8 nucleotides matching TRBD2. Looked up from germline, CDR1 is MNHEY and CDR2 is SVGEGT. The CDR3 has 18 residues.